Listed below are T cell receptor beta chains from one sample, sequenced in a study of blood T cell repertoires in COVID-19. Assay used: immunoSEQ multiplex PCR; TCRdb lists only in-frame clones, some missing. The table has over 250,000 clones, 70% to 80% seen once. Source material: peripheral blood. The receptors derive from a woman over 75 with acute or convalescent COVID-19. CDR3s include the opening cysteine and the closing phenylalanine or tryptophan. Fields, in order: J gene, clone size, V gene, D gene, CDR3 length, CDR3 DNA, CDR3 protein. D genes are given only for firm matches. Part of the rows lack a size; the others show once, few, many or a class for expanded clones.

J: TRBJ2-1; size: .; V: TRBV5-1; D: TRBD2; length: 17; DNA: TGCGCCAGCAGCTTGGCCCTGGGCGGGGGGGCCTTCAATGAGCAGTTCTTC; CDR3: CASSLALGGGAFNEQFF
J: TRBJ2-3; size: once; V: TRBV4-3; D: .; length: 14; DNA: TGCGCCAGCAGCCAACGAGCGGTCCAAGATACGCAGTATTTT; CDR3: CASSQRAVQDTQYF
J: TRBJ1-2; size: .; V: TRBV28; D: .; length: 15; DNA: TGTGCCACCTGGACACACAGCACCAGCCCCTATGGCTACACCTTC; CDR3: CATWTHSTSPYGYTF
J: TRBJ1-1; size: .; V: TRBV6-5; D: TRBD1; length: 16; DNA: TGTGCCAGCAGTTACCTTCGGACAGGGGGCTCGGCTGAAGCTTTCTTT; CDR3: CASSYLRTGGSAEAFF
J: TRBJ1-5; size: .; V: TRBV3-1/TRBV3-2; D: TRBD1; length: 13; DNA: TGTGCCAGCAGCCAGGGACAGGGACAGCCCCAGCATTTT; CDR3: CASSQGQGQPQHF
J: TRBJ2-3; size: .; V: TRBV9; D: TRBD1; length: 14; DNA: TGTGCCAGCAGCGTAGAGGGAACAGGGGGTACGCAGTATTTT; CDR3: CASSVEGTGGTQYF
J: TRBJ2-1; size: few; V: TRBV4-1; D: TRBD1; length: 16; DNA: TGCGCCAGCAGCCAAGACGGGACAGTGCTTAACAATGAGCAGTTCTTC; CDR3: CASSQDGTVLNNEQFF
J: TRBJ1-5; size: .; V: TRBV30; D: .; length: 13; DNA: TGTGCCTGGAGTGCCCGGTCCAATCAGCCCCAGCATTTT; CDR3: CAWSARSNQPQHF
J: TRBJ1-4; size: few; V: TRBV11-2; D: .; length: 15; DNA: TGTGCCAGCAGCCCCGCCTGGCAGGCTCGAGAAAAACTGTTTTTT; CDR3: CASSPAWQAREKLFF
J: TRBJ1-1; size: .; V: TRBV10-3; D: TRBD1; length: 16; DNA: TGTGCTGTATCAGGGGGTGAGAGTGGGGTCTTAACTGAAGCTTTCTTT; CDR3: CAVSGGESGVLTEAFF
J: TRBJ2-2; size: .; V: TRBV2; D: .; length: 14; DNA: TGTGCCAGCAGGCAGTTCATGAACACCGGGGAGCTGTTTTTT; CDR3: CASRQFMNTGELFF
J: TRBJ1-5; size: .; V: TRBV16; D: .; length: 14; DNA: TGTGCCAGCAGCCAATCGGGCAGTAATCAGCCCCAGCATTTT; CDR3: CASSQSGSNQPQHF
J: TRBJ1-2; size: .; V: TRBV9; D: .; length: 16; DNA: TGTGCCAGCAGCGTAGCCCCAGGGTCCCAATATGAAGGCTACACCTTC; CDR3: CASSVAPGSQYEGYTF
J: TRBJ1-1; size: .; V: TRBV11-2; D: .; length: 16; DNA: TGTGCCAGCAGCTTTTTTGCCCAGACAGCGAACACTGAAGCTTTCTTT; CDR3: CASSFFAQTANTEAFF
J: TRBJ2-1; size: .; V: TRBV7-9; D: TRBD1; length: 15; DNA: TGTGCCAGCACCCCTATCGGACAGGGATCGGGTGAGCAGTTCTTC; CDR3: CASTPIGQGSGEQFF
J: TRBJ2-2; size: .; V: TRBV19; D: TRBD1; length: 17; DNA: TGTGCCAGTAGTAGAAAGACAGGGGGCGCCGACACCGGGGAGCTGTTTTTT; CDR3: CASSRKTGGADTGELFF
J: TRBJ1-1; size: once; V: TRBV7-2; D: .; length: 13; DNA: TGTGCCAGCAGCTCGGGGATGAACACTGAAGCTTTCTTT; CDR3: CASSSGMNTEAFF
J: TRBJ1-1; size: once; V: TRBV7-2; D: .; length: 15; DNA: TGTGCCAGCAGCCCCACACGGGCCAGGGAAGCTGAAGCTTTCTTT; CDR3: CASSPTRAREAEAFF
J: TRBJ2-1; size: .; V: TRBV6-5; D: .; length: 16; DNA: TGTGCCAGCAGTTACTCGGGCAGTGGACTCTACAATGAGCAGTTCTTC; CDR3: CASSYSGSGLYNEQFF
J: TRBJ2-7; size: once; V: TRBV12-3/TRBV12-4; D: TRBD1; length: 12; DNA: TGTGCCAGCAGTCTAGGGACAGGGGAGCAGTACTTC; CDR3: CASSLGTGEQYF
J: TRBJ1-1; size: .; V: TRBV12-3/TRBV12-4; D: .; length: 12; DNA: TGTGCCAGCAGCTACAGGGTTTCTGAAGCTTTCTTT; CDR3: CASSYRVSEAFF
J: TRBJ1-1; size: .; V: TRBV12-3/TRBV12-4; D: TRBD1; length: 13; DNA: TGTGCCAGCAGCCTTCGGGACAGGGGTGAAGCTTTCTTT; CDR3: CASSLRDRGEAFF
J: TRBJ2-5; size: .; V: TRBV11-2; D: TRBD2; length: 16; DNA: TGTGCCAGCAGCTTAGTCACTAGCGGCCCTCAAGAGACCCAGTACTTC; CDR3: CASSLVTSGPQETQYF
J: TRBJ2-5; size: few; V: TRBV19; D: TRBD2; length: 16; DNA: TGTGCCAGTAGACCTCCGGGACTAGGGGGGGAAGAGACCCAGTACTTC; CDR3: CASRPPGLGGEETQYF
J: TRBJ2-2; size: .; V: TRBV10-1; D: .; length: 15; DNA: TGCGCCAGCAGTGAGTCTCGAGGCAACACCGGGGAGCTGTTTTTT; CDR3: CASSESRGNTGELFF
J: TRBJ1-4; size: once; V: TRBV5-1; D: TRBD1; length: 15; DNA: TGCGCCAGCAGTCTGACAGGGGGCGCCGATGAAAAACTGTTTTTT; CDR3: CASSLTGGADEKLFF
J: TRBJ2-6; size: .; V: TRBV2; D: TRBD2; length: 18; DNA: TGTGCCAGCACCGAAAGGCGGGGGGCTCTGACTGGGGCCAACGTCCTGACTTTC; CDR3: CASTERRGALTGANVLTF
J: TRBJ2-7; size: .; V: TRBV9; D: TRBD1; length: 15; DNA: TGTGCCAGCAGCCCAGGACAGGGTGGCTCCTACGAGCAGTACTTC; CDR3: CASSPGQGGSYEQYF